This TCR beta chain appears in the sequencing data of a study of T cells in localized non-small cell lung cancer. Overall study findings and caveats: Among blood samples, higher T cell density accompanied longer overall survival. Heterogeneity remains possible because sequencing was limited to only one tumor region. Appearances in adjacent lung were noted for a median 57 of the top 100 tumor clones. The highest T cell clonality was in uninvolved adjacent lung, above tumor.

Profiled with immunoSEQ multiplex PCR; TCRdb holds only in-frame clones, not every one. The sample includes around 43,000 clones, around nine tenths of them seen just once. The V and J ends lost 1 base and 5 bases respectively, with 11 bases between them. Germline loops: CDR1 MGHRA, CDR2 YSYEKL. This CDR3 comprises 14 residues. Concerning this clone: The target antigen is unknown.

The rearrangement joins TRBV4-1 to TRBJ1-2; D is perhaps TRBD1 (5 bases). The TCR was taken from a man aged 18 to 55 with stage I lung adenocarcinoma. Sequenced material: peripheral blood, taken before any cancer treatment. The CDR3 DNA sequence: TGCGCCAGCAGCCAAGCCGGGACCGCATATGGCTACACCTTC. This encodes CASSQAGTAYGYTF.